This T cell receptor (beta chain) was captured by sequencing in a study of blood T cell repertoires in COVID-19. For the study at large: The United States, Italy and Spain provided the acute and convalescent COVID-19 samples. PBMCs, B-cell-depleted T cells, or T cells were the source of the cDNA or gDNA that made up the material.

Assay: immunoSEQ multiplex PCR; the TCRdb copy retains only in-frame clones and omits some. The sample consists of around 300,000 clones, 88% of them appearing once. The germline CDR1 and CDR2 sequences are SGDLS and YYNGEE. Losses at the gene ends were 4 bases for V and 0 bases for J; bases not matched to a gene: 6. This CDR3 contains 16 residues. The TCR originated in a woman between 50 and 59 years old with active or convalescent COVID-19. The sequencing input was peripheral blood. V usage is TRBV9 and J usage is TRBJ1-5, with 8 bases matching TRBD1. CDR3 loop: CASSRETGDSNQPQHF. Written as DNA, the CDR3 is TGTGCCAGCAGCAGAGAGACAGGGGATAGCAATCAGCCCCAGCATTTT.